The rows below give T cell receptor beta chains drawn from one sample of a study of identical twins. TCRdb reprocessed the 5' RACE reads with MiXCR, giving one entry per CDR3 protein. Seen here are approximately 300,000 distinct CDR3 sequences, around 9.7% observed once, and the top ten hold about 7.1%. The same specimen was also included in a second study, on yellow fever vaccine responses in identical twins.

Material for sequencing was CD8+ T cells sorted from blood. These receptors were collected from a woman between 18 and 29 years old in good health. Each CDR3 is given with its conserved first and last residue. D genes are given only for firm matches. The size field is filled for only some rows; it gives once, few, many or a size class.

D gene: TRBD1
V gene: TRBV7-8
J gene: TRBJ2-7
clone size: -
CDR3 DNA: TGTGCCAGCAAACAGGGGCCCTCCTACGAGCAGTACTTC
CDR3 protein: CASKQGPSYEQYF

D gene: TRBD1
V gene: TRBV30
J gene: TRBJ2-5
clone size: few
CDR3 DNA: TGTGCCTGGGATGACCCAGGGGGTCAAGAGACCCAGTACTTC
CDR3 protein: CAWDDPGGQETQYF

D gene: -
V gene: TRBV2
J gene: TRBJ1-5
clone size: few
CDR3 DNA: TGTGCCAGCAGTCCGGCCCCGGAGCCCCAGCATTTT
CDR3 protein: CASSPAPEPQHF

D gene: -
V gene: TRBV11-2
J gene: TRBJ1-3
clone size: -
CDR3 DNA: TGTGCCAGCAGCTTACTGGGGTCATCTGGAAACACCATATATTTT
CDR3 protein: CASSLLGSSGNTIYF

D gene: TRBD1
V gene: TRBV4-3
J gene: TRBJ1-5
clone size: many
CDR3 DNA: TGCGCCAGCAGCCCCGGGACAGGGGAGAGCAATCAGCCCCAGCATTTT
CDR3 protein: CASSPGTGESNQPQHF

D gene: -
V gene: TRBV27
J gene: TRBJ1-1
clone size: few
CDR3 DNA: TGTGCCAGCAGTTTGTGGGGCATGAACACTGAAGCTTTCTTT
CDR3 protein: CASSLWGMNTEAFF

D gene: TRBD1
V gene: TRBV12-3/TRBV12-4
J gene: TRBJ1-2
clone size: -
CDR3 DNA: TGTGCCAGCAGTTCCGCGATGGGTGGGGACAGGGACCCTGGCTACACCTTC
CDR3 protein: CASSSAMGGDRDPGYTF

D gene: TRBD2
V gene: TRBV29-1
J gene: TRBJ2-3
clone size: -
CDR3 DNA: TGCAGCGTTGAAGATCCCGGGGGGGGAGATACGCAGTATTTT
CDR3 protein: CSVEDPGGGDTQYF

D gene: -
V gene: TRBV7-9
J gene: TRBJ1-4
clone size: few
CDR3 DNA: TGTGCCAGCAGCGATATTCGGGGAGATGAAAAACTGTTTTTT
CDR3 protein: CASSDIRGDEKLFF

D gene: TRBD2
V gene: TRBV12-3/TRBV12-4
J gene: TRBJ2-3
clone size: few
CDR3 DNA: TGTGCCAGCAGGCCCCCCCGACTAGCGGAGAGCACAGATACGCAGTATTTT
CDR3 protein: CASRPPRLAESTDTQYF